The following is a TCR beta chain sequence with its context. At one boundary the junction diverges from the germline segment, which might be a read error. The data stem from a study of blood T cell repertoires in COVID-19. Germline values: CDR1 SQVTM, CDR2 ANQGSEA. The CDR3 has 13 residues. Assay: immunoSEQ multiplex PCR; the TCRdb copy retains only in-frame clones and omits some. The data show about 190,000 clones, 82% seen once. The chain combines TRBV29-1 with TRBJ2-1, with D possibly TRBD2 on 6 matching bases. The sequence came from a woman aged 55-69 years with acute COVID-19. The specimen sequenced was PBMCs or T cells enriched from blood (not recorded which). Written as DNA, the CDR3 is TGCACCGTTCTCGGGGGCTCCTACAATGAGCAGTTCTTC. Its translation is CTVLGGSYNEQFF.